A selection of T cell receptor beta chains follows, all from one sample in a study of control samples from healthy donors and cancer patients. This table comes from immunoSEQ multiplex PCR, and its TCRdb copy is limited to in-frame clones, with some not included. This table has tens of thousands of clones, around nine tenths appearing once. Sequencing was done on a sample of PBMCs. Receptors were obtained from a woman in her forties or fifties with colorectal cancer. CDR3s include the opening cysteine and the closing phenylalanine or tryptophan. D genes are given only for firm matches. The size of a clone is reported for some rows only, either as once, few or many, or as a class for expanded clones.

.,TRBD1,TRBJ2-1,TRBV6-4,15,TGTGCCAGATCGGCCCGGGACAGGGTATCTCATGAGCAGTTCTTC,CARSARDRVSHEQFF
few,.,TRBJ1-3,TRBV19,13,TGTGCCAGTAGTGCCTTGGGTGGAAACACCATATATTTT,CASSALGGNTIYF
.,TRBD1,TRBJ1-5,TRBV6-4,15,TGTGCCAGCAGCGAGACAGGGGAAGGCAATCAGCCCCAGCATTTT,CASSETGEGNQPQHF
.,.,TRBJ1-5,TRBV4-1,16,TGCGCCAGCAGCCAAGATGGCAGGCGTAGCAATCAGCCCCAGCATTTT,CASSQDGRRSNQPQHF
.,.,TRBJ1-5,TRBV18,13,TGTGCCAGCTCTCTCAATAAAGATCAGCCCCAGCATTTT,CASSLNKDQPQHF
.,.,TRBJ2-2,TRBV19,14,TGTGCCAGTAACTCGAGAGGGGGGACCGGGGAGCTGTTTTTT,CASNSRGGTGELFF
.,TRBD2,TRBJ2-3,TRBV5-1,16,TGCGCCAGCAGCTGGGGGGGACTACCAGGCACAGATACGCAGTATTTT,CASSWGGLPGTDTQYF
.,.,TRBJ1-5,TRBV6-5,14,TGTGCCAGCAGTACAGGTTATAGCAATCAGCCCCAGCATTTT,CASSTGYSNQPQHF
.,.,TRBJ1-2,TRBV19,9,TGTGCCAGTAAGATTGGCTACACCTTC,CASKIGYTF
once,.,TRBJ1-5,TRBV18,16,TGTGCCAGCTCACCGTCGGTACAGGGAGGCAATCAGCCCCAGCATTTT,CASSPSVQGGNQPQHF
.,.,TRBJ1-2,TRBV6-5,13,TGTGCCAGCAGGGACGTGTCTAACTATGGCTACACCTTC,CASRDVSNYGYTF
.,.,TRBJ1-3,TRBV28,14,TGTGCCAGCAGTTCGGGGACCGACCGAAACACCATATATTTT,CASSSGTDRNTIYF
.,.,TRBJ1-2,TRBV10-3,12,TGTGCCGCCCAGTCGGGGGCGGATGGCTACACCTTC,CAAQSGADGYTF
.,TRBD1,TRBJ2-2,TRBV2,15,TGTGCCGGCCTCCCCGGGGACAGGGGTGCCGGGGAGCTGTTTTTT,CAGLPGDRGAGELFF
.,.,TRBJ2-2,TRBV7-2,13,TGTGCCAGCAGCCGACAGCCAACCGGGGAGCTGTTTTTT,CASSRQPTGELFF
.,TRBD1,TRBJ2-5,TRBV15,15,TGTGCCACCTCGGCATTAACAGGGGAACAAGAGACCCAGTACTTC,CATSALTGEQETQYF
few,.,TRBJ2-1,TRBV7-2,15,TGTGCCAGCAGCCCCCCGGGACTAGGGGGCGATGAGCAGTTCTTC,CASSPPGLGGDEQFF
.,.,TRBJ2-3,TRBV27,15,TGTGCCAGCAGTTTAGCGGTAGCGGTGGTGGATACGCAGTATTTT,CASSLAVAVVDTQYF
few,.,TRBJ2-2,TRBV6-4,14,TGTGCCAGCAGTGAGGGTCAGGACACCGGGGAGCTGTTTTTT,CASSEGQDTGELFF
.,TRBD1,TRBJ2-6,TRBV7-2,17,TGTGCCAGCAGCCCGACAGGGACCCTTTCTGGGGCCAACGTCCTGACTTTC,CASSPTGTLSGANVLTF
.,.,TRBJ1-2,TRBV7-2,16,TGTGCCAGCAGCTCATTGACAGGAGGACTTAGGGGGGGCTACACCTTC,CASSSLTGGLRGGYTF
.,.,TRBJ1-1,TRBV19,11,TGTGCCAGTAGTAGGGCAGCCGAAGCTTTCTTT,CASSRAAEAFF
.,TRBD1,TRBJ1-2,TRBV6-5,15,TGTGCCAGCACCAACACAAGGGGGCCGGACTATGGCTACACCTTC,CASTNTRGPDYGYTF
.,TRBD2,TRBJ2-5,TRBV9,15,TGTGCCAGCAGTACTAGCGGGGGGCCTCAAGAGACCCAGTACTTC,CASSTSGGPQETQYF
.,.,TRBJ1-1,TRBV29-1,14,TGCAGCGTTCATCGAGAACAGGGATTTGCTGAAGCTTTCTTT,CSVHREQGFAEAFF
.,.,TRBJ1-6,TRBV19,14,TGTGCCAGTAGTTTCCGGGGGACGGAATCACCCCTCCACTTT,CASSFRGTESPLHF
.,TRBD1,TRBJ1-2,TRBV30,12,TGTGCCTGTTTGACAGGGGGGGATGGCTACACCTTC,CACLTGGDGYTF
.,.,TRBJ1-2,TRBV21-1,15,TGTGCCAGCAGGAGGATTAACGGGGGGCGCAGATGTTACACCTTC,CASRRINGGRRCYTF
once,TRBD1,TRBJ1-6,TRBV3-1/TRBV3-2,19,TGTGCCAGCAGCCGGGACAGGGGGCACAAAATTAGAAATAATTCACCCCTCCACTTT,CASSRDRGHKIRNNSPLHF
.,.,TRBJ1-2,TRBV6-2/TRBV6-3,13,TGTGCCAGCAGTTACTTGGGCACAGGTGGCTACACCTTC,CASSYLGTGGYTF
.,.,TRBJ1-1,TRBV4-1,15,TGCGCCAGCAGCCAAGTACAGGGAGGGAACACTGAAGCTTTCTTT,CASSQVQGGNTEAFF
.,.,TRBJ1-2,TRBV19,15,TGTGCCAGTAGTATCGAGTCGGGAGGTAGCTATGGCTACACCTTC,CASSIESGGSYGYTF
.,TRBD1,TRBJ2-2,TRBV4-2,17,TGTGCCAGCAGCAACGACCCGGACAGGGAGAACACCGGGGAGCTGTTTTTT,CASSNDPDRENTGELFF
.,.,TRBJ1-1,TRBV6-5,14,TGTGCCAGCAGACGCAGGGGATTGAACACTGAAGCTTTCTTT,CASRRRGLNTEAFF
few,TRBD1,TRBJ2-6,TRBV12-5,15,TGTGCTAGTGGCCCAGGGGGTACTGGGGCCAACGTCCTGACTTTC,CASGPGGTGANVLTF
.,.,TRBJ2-1,TRBV7-8,16,TGTGCCAGCAGCCCAGTCGGAACAGGGAGGGGCAATGAGCAGTTCTTC,CASSPVGTGRGNEQFF
.,.,TRBJ1-2,TRBV10-3,15,TGTGCCATCAGTGAGTCAAACTCAGGAACATATGGCTACACCTTC,CAISESNSGTYGYTF
.,.,TRBJ1-3,TRBV6-6,14,TGTGCCAGCAGGACTGACAGCGCAGGAAACACCATATATTTT,CASRTDSAGNTIYF
.,TRBD1,TRBJ1-1,TRBV28,15,TGTGCCAGCAGTTTGACAGGGAAATTTGACACTGAAGCTTTCTTT,CASSLTGKFDTEAFF
.,.,TRBJ1-6,TRBV7-6,16,TGTGCCAGCAGCTTAGTCGCCGGCTCCTATAATTCACCCCTCCACTTT,CASSLVAGSYNSPLHF
.,.,TRBJ1-6,TRBV11-3,14,TGTGCCAGCAGCTTAGGGACGAATAATTCACCCCTCCACTTT,CASSLGTNNSPLHF
once,.,TRBJ2-5,TRBV4-1,16,TGCGCCAGCAGCCAATATCAGGGGGGGGCGGTAGAGACCCAGTACTTC,CASSQYQGGAVETQYF
.,.,TRBJ1-2,TRBV6-5,14,TGTGCCACGCATAGCGGGGCAGCTAACTATGGCTACACCTTC,CATHSGAANYGYTF
.,TRBD1,TRBJ1-2,TRBV20-1,14,TGCAGTGCTAGTCCCCCTGACAGGGCGTGGGGCTACACCTTC,CSASPPDRAWGYTF
.,.,TRBJ2-4,TRBV7-8,13,TGTGCCAGCAGCTTAGGGGGGGAAAACATTCAGTACTTC,CASSLGGENIQYF